The 23 T cell receptor beta chains below were found in one sample sequenced in a study of graft-versus-host responses after intestinal transplantation. The table came from immunoSEQ multiplex PCR; TCRdb's copy has only in-frame clones and leaves some out. The sample includes around 64,000 clones, 90% to 95% of them seen just once. These receptors' antigens are unknown. Material: unstimulated CD4+ T cells sorted from spleen or lymph node cells, obtained before transplant. The receptors were gathered from a human donor who was the organ donor for an intestinal transplant.

The chain uses TRBV4-3 and TRBJ2-7, with D maybe TRBD1 (6 bases). Germline CDR1 reads LGHNA; CDR2 reads YSLEER. The CDR3 covers 16 residues. Trimming shortened V by 4 bases and J by 4 bases, and 20 bases separated the two germline ends. For the CDR3, the DNA is TGCGCCAGCAGCCGGTCTGCCCGGGACACAATATACGAGCAGTACTTC. Encoded protein: CASSRSARDTIYEQYF.

This chain links TRBV7-9 with TRBJ2-5, with TRBD1 matching 7 bases. This CDR3 comprises 12 residues. V was clipped by 3 bases and J by 5 bases; unmatched bases: 0. The germline CDR1 and CDR2 sequences are SEHNR and FQNEAQ (reference sequence). The CDR3 sequence is CASSLDRETQYF. The CDR3 DNA sequence: TGTGCCAGCAGCTTGGACAGGGAGACCCAGTACTTC.

The J gene is TRBJ1-6, the V gene TRBV6-6; D may be TRBD1 (5 bases). Trimming left V 2 bases short and J 5 bases short, with 13 bases between. The germline V gene has CDR1 MNHNY and CDR2 SVGAGI (reference sequence). The length of the CDR3 is 16 residues. DNA for the CDR3: TGTGCCAGCAGTTACGGGGACCTGGAGAATAATTCACCCCTCCACTTT. Protein sequence: CASSYGDLENNSPLHF.

V is TRBV9 and J is TRBJ2-3; a possible D gene is TRBD2 (5 bases). The CDR3 spans 12 residues. Trimming took 3 bases from V and 6 from J, leaving 8 bases between them. Per germline, CDR1 SGDLS and CDR2 YYNGEE. CDR3 protein: CASSERGDTQYF. CDR3 sequence (DNA): TGTGCCAGCAGCGAGCGAGGGGATACGCAGTATTTT. The complete variable domain, with remaining parts taken from reference TRBV9 and TRBJ2-3, reads DSGVTQTPKHLITATGQRVTLRCSPRSGDLSVYWYQQSLDQGLQFLIQYYNGEERAKGNILERFSAQQFPDLHSELNLSSLELGDSALYFCASSERGDTQYFGPGTRLTVL.

This rearrangement joins TRBV25-1 to TRBJ2-2; the match to TRBD1 covers 8 bases. Losses at the gene ends were 6 bases for V and 5 bases for J; bases not matched to a gene: 8. This CDR3 has 15 residues. The germline V gene encodes CDR1 MGHDK and CDR2 SYGVNS. The CDR3 nucleotides are TGTGCCAGCAGACTCGGACAGGGAACGACCGGGGAGCTGTTTTTT. This translates into CASRLGQGTTGELFF.

This clone is a singleton in its sample. The rearrangement joins TRBV7-9 to TRBJ1-6; D possibly corresponds to TRBD1 (6 bases). Germline CDR1 is SEHNR and CDR2 is FQNEAQ (reference sequence). The CDR3 spans 13 residues. V was trimmed by 4 bases and J by 12 bases, leaving 13 bases between them. Here the CDR3 DNA reads TGTGCCAGCAGCTCGGACAGCCGTCAACCCCTCCACTTT. Its translation is CASSSDSRQPLHF.

This clone has just a few counts. The gene calls are TRBV30 and TRBJ2-2; D is unresolved. The CDR3 length is 13 residues. V was shortened by 0 bases and J by 1 base, with 3 bases between the two germline ends. In germline, CDR1 is GTSNPN, CDR2 SVGIG (reference sequence). The DNA for the CDR3 is TGTGCCTGGAGTGTTGGGAACACCGGGGAGCTGTTTTTT. Translation: CAWSVGNTGELFF.

V usage is TRBV6-5 and J usage is TRBJ1-6, with 9 bases identical to TRBD1. Germline CDR1 and CDR2: MNHEY and SVGAGI. J gave up 0 bases and V 6 bases, and 0 bases lay outside the gene matches. This CDR3 comprises 15 residues. The CDR3 sequence is CASRTGGSYNSPLHF. For the CDR3, the DNA is TGTGCCAGCAGGACAGGGGGCTCCTATAATTCACCCCTCCACTTT.

The chain has TRBV7-2 and TRBJ1-6; no firm D call. From germline, CDR1 is SGHTA and CDR2 FQGNSA. The CDR3 length is 12 residues. Trimming took off 2 bases at V and 14 bases at J, with 10 bases between the two ends. As DNA, the CDR3 is TGTGCCAGCAGCTTAACGGACGGAGCCCTCCACTTT. This gives the protein CASSLTDGALHF.

This rearrangement joins TRBV7-3 to TRBJ2-3; D is perhaps TRBD2 (6 bases). The CDR3 contains 15 residues. Germline V lookup: CDR1 SGHTA, CDR2 FQGTGA. Between the trimmed V and J ends, which lost 2 bases and 5 bases, there was a span of 14 bases. CDR3 amino acids: CASSLGAGWRDTQYF. CDR3 nucleotide sequence: TGTGCCAGCAGCTTAGGGGCGGGGTGGAGAGATACGCAGTATTTT.

This clone was picked up one time. This chain links TRBV7-9 with TRBJ1-1; TRBD1 might be the D (6 bases). The CDR3 sequence is 14 residues long. V was clipped by 2 bases and J by 0 bases, with 7 bases between them. Germline V lookup: CDR1 SEHNR, CDR2 FQNEAQ (reference sequence). CDR3 sequence: CASSLQGLNTEAFF. The CDR3 nucleotides read TGTGCCAGCAGCTTACAGGGGCTGAACACTGAAGCTTTCTTT.

The J gene is TRBJ2-7, the V gene TRBV6-5; D possibly uses TRBD1 or TRBD2 (6 bases each). This CDR3 is 15 amino acids long. V dropped 6 bases and J dropped 5 bases, with 20 bases sitting between them. Per the germline V gene, CDR1 is MNHEY and CDR2 is SVGAGI. The CDR3 is CASSPSGRGRNEQYF. For the CDR3, the DNA is TGTGCCAGCAGCCCCTCCGGAAGGGGGAGGAACGAGCAGTACTTC.

This sequence joins TRBV10-3 and TRBJ1-6; 7 bases are shared with TRBD1. The CDR3 contains 19 residues. After removal of 6 bases from V and 0 bases from J, the junction contained 14 bases not matched to a gene. Germline CDR1 reads ENHRY; CDR2 reads SYGVKD. CDR3 nucleotides: TGTGCCATCAGCCCTGGGACAGCACCCCTCAGCTCCTATAATTCACCCCTCCACTTT. Its protein is CAISPGTAPLSSYNSPLHF.

The chain employs TRBV7-2 and TRBJ2-3, with TRBD2 matching over 12 bases. The germline V gene has CDR1 SGHTA and CDR2 FQGNSA. Germline trimming cut 4 bases from V and 6 bases from J; bases unmatched to any gene: 8. The CDR3 runs 16 residues. CDR3: CASSSRTSGAGDTQYF. The CDR3 DNA reads TGTGCCAGCAGCTCGAGGACTAGCGGGGCGGGGGATACGCAGTATTTT.

The CDR3: CASTWDGNYGYTF. The CDR3 bases are TGTGCCAGTACCTGGGACGGCAACTATGGCTACACCTTC. The V gene is TRBV19, the J gene TRBJ1-2; perhaps TRBD1 as D (5 bases). Germline CDR1 is LNHDA and CDR2 is SQIVND (reference sequence). This CDR3 has 13 residues. V was trimmed by 7 bases and J by 2 bases, leaving 11 bases between them.

The V gene is TRBV12-5, the J gene TRBJ1-6; possible D gene TRBD1, 6 bases. From germline, CDR1 is LGHNT and CDR2 FRNRAP. The CDR3 length is 14 residues. With 10 bases removed from V and 5 bases from J, the gap between germline ends came to 15 bases. The CDR3 is CAIPTGHHNSPLHF. The CDR3 region has the DNA TGTGCTATCCCTACGGGACATCATAATTCACCCCTCCACTTT. The variable domain in full, completed from reference TRBV12-5 and TRBJ1-6, reads DARVTQTPRHKVTEMGQEVTMRCQPILGHNTVFWYRQTMMQGLELLAYFRNRAPLDDSGMPKDRFSAEMPDATLATLKIQPSEPRDSAVYFCAIPTGHHNSPLHFGNGTRLTVT.

The chain uses TRBV7-8 and TRBJ2-5; D remains ambiguous. The J call is in doubt because the DNA end fits TRBJ2-7 better. Germline V gene sequence: CDR1 SGHVS, CDR2 FQNEAQ. The CDR3 length is 14 residues. The CDR3 is CASSNSGYTYEQYF. CDR3 nucleotides: TGTGCCAGCAGCAACTCAGGTTACACCTACGAGCAGTACTTC.

This chain uses TRBV7-3 with TRBJ2-1; the match to TRBD2 covers 8 bases. This CDR3 has 15 amino acids. CDR1 is SGHTA, CDR2 FQGTGA, per germline. Losses at the gene ends were 0 bases for V and 6 bases for J; bases not matched to a gene: 4. Written as DNA, the CDR3 is TGTGCCAGCAGCTTAACCAGCGGGGGACCCAATGAGCAGTTCTTC. Translation gives CASSLTSGGPNEQFF.

The gene calls are TRBV21-1 and TRBJ1-4; the D call in the table, TRBD1, was not verified against the DNA. TRBV21-1 is a pseudogene locus. The CDR3 runs to 15 residues. CDR3 loop: CASSARQAAFQKLFF. The CDR3 DNA sequence: TGTGCCAGCAGCGCAAGACAGGCGGCGTTTCAAAAACTGTTTTTT.

The chain joins TRBV18 to TRBJ1-2, with D possibly TRBD1 on 5 matching bases. Germline CDR1 KGHSH, CDR2 LQKENI. V gave up 0 bases and J gave up 3 bases, with 5 bases separating them. CDR3 length: 13 amino acids. CDR3 amino acids: CASSPPGHYGYTF. The CDR3 coding sequence is TGTGCCAGCTCACCACCGGGACACTATGGCTACACCTTC.

This chain uses TRBV21-1 with TRBJ2-2. TRBV21-1 is a pseudogene segment. This CDR3 region has 15 residues. The DNA of the CDR3 is TGTGCCAGCAGCAAAGTAAAAAGGGTAACCGGGGAGCTGTTTTTT. This sequence encodes CASSKVKRVTGELFF.

The J gene is TRBJ1-2, the V gene TRBV2; no clear D. This CDR3 comprises 11 residues. Germline V gene data show CDR1 as SNHLY and CDR2 as FYNNEI. V lost 6 bases to trimming and J lost 1 base, with 3 bases between them. In DNA form, the CDR3 reads TGTGCCAGCAGCCTTAACTATGGCTACACCTTC. Its protein is CASSLNYGYTF. The full variable domain, in which reference TRBV2 and TRBJ1-2 provide the parts outside the CDR3, is EPEVTQTPSHQVTQMGQEVILRCVPISNHLYFYWYRQILGQKVEFLVSFYNNEISEKSEIFDDQFSVERPDGSNFTLKIRSTKLEDSAMYFCASSLNYGYTFGSGTRLTVV.

The chain couples TRBV27 to TRBJ2-7, with D unresolved. Deletions cut 6 bases from V and 6 bases from J, with 15 bases between. Germline lookup yields CDR1 MNHEY and CDR2 SMNVEV (reference sequence). The CDR3 length is 13 residues. CDR3 region: CASSSRRSGEQYF. The CDR3 nucleotides read TGTGCCAGCAGCAGCCGTAGGTCCGGCGAGCAGTACTTC.